This TCR beta chain emerged from a study of T cell changes during pregnancy in multiple sclerosis (dated by TCRdb to between 2018 and 2020). For the wider study: The study examined how the T cell repertoire changed over the course of pregnancy in women with multiple sclerosis.

Preparation of the library involved the immunoSEQ multiplex PCR assay. TCRdb limited this immuneACCESS table to in-frame rearrangements with V and J called. A share of clones is missing; checked studies link under half to unresolved V genes, and the rest is unexplained. A total of about 59,000 clones appear in this sample, roughly 90% of them only once. The ten largest clones capture 0.8% to 1% of the sample. CDR1 and CDR2 are read off the germline V gene as SGDLS and YYNGEE. The CDR3 spans 17 residues, from the cysteine through the phenylalanine. Just the 51-base CDR3 DNA is kept, in frame starting at base 1. V was cut back by 6 bases and J by 1 base, leaving a gap of 22 bases between them. As concerns this clone: Which antigen it targets is not known. The input lacks base qualities; no much larger clone sits a single base away.

This specimen was peripheral blood, taken before pregnancy. The V gene is TRBV9 and the J gene is TRBJ1-1; the D segment cannot be called with confidence. This sequence was found in a female donor with multiple sclerosis, enrolled in a pregnancy study. The CDR3 here reads CASTPGGWVKGNTEAFF. The DNA sequence is TGTGCCAGCACCCCTGGAGGTTGGGTCAAAGGGAACACTGAAGCTTTCTTT.